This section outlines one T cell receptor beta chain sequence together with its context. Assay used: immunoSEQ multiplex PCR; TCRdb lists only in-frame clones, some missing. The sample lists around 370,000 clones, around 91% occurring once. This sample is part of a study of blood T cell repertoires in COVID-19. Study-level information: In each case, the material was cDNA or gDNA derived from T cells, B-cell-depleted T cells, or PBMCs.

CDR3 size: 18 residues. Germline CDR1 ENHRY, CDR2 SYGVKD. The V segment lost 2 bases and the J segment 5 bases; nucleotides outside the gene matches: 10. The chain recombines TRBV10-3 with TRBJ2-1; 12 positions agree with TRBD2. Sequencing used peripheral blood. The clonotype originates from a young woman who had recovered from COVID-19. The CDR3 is CAISEPPGLAGPDNEQFF. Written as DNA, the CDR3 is TGTGCCATCAGTGAGCCCCCTGGACTAGCGGGACCTGACAATGAGCAGTTCTTC.